The 23 T cell receptor beta chains reported below all come from one sample, sequenced in a study of T cells after yellow fever vaccination. TCRdb redid the calling of the 5' RACE reads with MiXCR, one entry per CDR3 protein. The profile shows 300,000 to 400,000 distinct CDR3 sequences, 3.5% to 4.5% of them singletons. This specimen consisted of PBMCs, obtained 5 days after the yellow fever booster vaccination. Every receptor here comes from a man between 18 and 35 years old who received the YFV17D yellow fever vaccine.

In this sample, this clonotype turned up a few times. The V and J genes are TRBV12-3 or TRBV12-4 and TRBJ1-1; weak D call: TRBD1 (6 bases). V shed 7 bases and J shed 5 bases, with 17 bases lying between them. The CDR3 has 14 amino acids. CDR3 loop: CASKLRGARTEAFF. For the CDR3, the DNA is TGTGCCAGCAAATTACGGGGGGCTAGGACTGAAGCTTTCTTT.

In this sample, this clonotype turned up many times. The V gene is TRBV4-1, the J gene TRBJ2-2; D is perhaps TRBD2 (6 bases). Germline CDR1 and CDR2: MGHRA and YSYEKL. V was shortened by 6 bases and J by 6 bases, with 14 bases between the two germline ends. There are 14 residues in the CDR3. The CDR3 nucleotides read TGCGCCAGCAGACATCCCGGGGAGGCCGGGGAGCTGTTTTTT. Residues: CASRHPGEAGELFF.

This clonotype was found many times. The chain employs TRBV27 and TRBJ1-5, with D possibly TRBD1 on 5 matching bases. The germline V gene has CDR1 MNHEY and CDR2 SMNVEV (reference sequence). The CDR3 spans 14 residues. With 3 bases removed from V and 7 bases from J, the gap between germline ends came to 13 bases. This chain's CDR3 is CASSFSGGYQPQHF. Here the CDR3 DNA reads TGTGCCAGCAGTTTTTCGGGGGGATACCAGCCCCAGCATTTT.

This clonotype was seen repeatedly, ten times or more. The genes are TRBV10-3 and TRBJ2-2, with 7 nucleotides matching TRBD1. The germline gives CDR1 ENHRY, CDR2 SYGVKD. With 6 bases clipped from V and 0 bases from J, the junction kept 4 bases outside the gene matches. This CDR3 is built from 15 residues. This chain's CDR3 is CAISSGTANTGELFF. The CDR3 region has the DNA TGTGCCATCAGCTCTGGGACAGCGAACACCGGGGAGCTGTTTTTT.

Ten or more counts support this clonotype. The chain joins TRBV7-9 to TRBJ1-3, with a possible D match to TRBD1 (5 bases). The CDR3 totals 15 residues. Trimming removed 5 bases from V and 1 base from J, with 12 bases in between. Germline V CDR1 and CDR2: SEHNR, FQNEAQ (reference sequence). The CDR3 loop is CASSDPDSSGNTIYF. CDR3 bases: TGTGCCAGCAGCGACCCCGACAGTTCTGGAAACACCATATATTTT.

This chain links TRBV6-1 with TRBJ2-7; D may correspond to TRBD1 or TRBD2 (6 bases each). Germline lookup yields CDR1 MNHNS and CDR2 SASEGT. V was clipped by 7 bases and J by 6 bases, with 19 bases between them. This CDR3 has 14 residues. This CDR3 is CASNIAGQGFEQYF. DNA of the CDR3: TGTGCCAGCAATATCGCGGGACAAGGGTTCGAGCAGTACTTC.

CDR3 loop: CASSLVEGTETQYF. CDR3 nucleotide sequence: TGTGCCAGCAGCTTAGTAGAGGGAACGGAGACCCAGTACTTC. The chain has TRBV11-2 and TRBJ2-5; TRBD2 is a possible D gene (5 bases). Trimming took 1 base from V and 5 from J, leaving 11 bases between them. The CDR3 contains 14 residues. Germline CDR1 and CDR2: SGHAT and FQNNGV.

This sequence joins TRBV21-1 and TRBJ2-2; TRBD1 is the table's D call and was not checked against the DNA. TRBV21-1 is a known pseudogene. This CDR3 has 15 residues. The CDR3 sequence is CASSKARVVSGELFF. The CDR3 bases are TGTGCCAGCAGCAAAGCCAGGGTGGTAAGCGGGGAGCTGTTTTTT.

This clonotype was found a few times. V gene TRBV4-2 combines with J gene TRBJ2-3, with 9 bases lining up with TRBD2. Germline V gene lookup returns CDR1 LGHNA and CDR2 YNFKEQ. Trimming removed 3 bases from V and 6 bases from J; junction bases left unmatched: 13. This CDR3 has 17 amino acids. The CDR3 DNA reads TGTGCCAGCAGCCAGGGACCTAGCGGGGCGGTCGTCGATACGCAGTATTTT. Translation: CASSQGPSGAVVDTQYF.

This clonotype occurred many times. This chain joins TRBV14 and TRBJ2-1; D gene ambiguous. V lost 4 bases, J lost 3 bases, and 7 bases lay in between. Germline assignment: CDR1 SGHDN and CDR2 FVKESK. The length of the CDR3 is 13 residues. In nucleotides, the CDR3 is TGTGCCAGCAGCCGTACCGGCTACAATGAGCAGTTCTTC. Translation: CASSRTGYNEQFF.

This sequence joins TRBV7-2 and TRBJ2-7, with D possibly TRBD1 on 5 matching bases. V was trimmed by 1 base and J by 6 bases, leaving 13 bases between them. CDR1 and CDR2 from the germline V gene are SGHTA and FQGNSA. CDR3 length: 14 residues. CDR3: CASSLVGLVGEQYF. CDR3 sequence (DNA): TGTGCCAGCAGCTTAGTGGGGCTAGTTGGCGAGCAGTACTTC.

This clonotype was seen at least ten times. The V call is TRBV7-9, the J call TRBJ2-5, with D tentatively TRBD1 or TRBD2 (5 bases each). This CDR3 is built from 15 residues. CDR1 is SEHNR, CDR2 FQNEAQ, per germline (reference sequence). Trimming removed 3 bases from V and 5 bases from J, with 16 bases in between. The CDR3 is CASSLPGRGWETQYF. For the CDR3, the DNA is TGTGCCAGCAGCTTGCCGGGAAGGGGATGGGAGACCCAGTACTTC.

This clonotype showed up many times. The chain has TRBV29-1 and TRBJ2-2, with 7 bases identical to TRBD1. Germline loops: CDR1 SQVTM, CDR2 ANQGSEA. This CDR3 has 14 amino acids. V gave up 4 bases and J gave up 0 bases; unmatched junction bases: 2. The CDR3 DNA sequence: TGCAGCGTTGGGCAGGGGGCGAACACCGGGGAGCTGTTTTTT. Translating it yields CSVGQGANTGELFF.

This clonotype was detected many times. The chain employs TRBV5-6 and TRBJ2-1; either TRBD1 or TRBD2 may supply D (5 bases each). CDR3 size: 19 residues. Trimming pared 3 bases from V and 0 bases from J, leaving 22 bases between. Germline loops: CDR1 SGHDT, CDR2 YYEEEE. This chain's CDR3 is CASSSPAKWGTSSYNEQFF. The CDR3 DNA reads as TGTGCCAGCAGCTCACCCGCGAAGTGGGGGACGAGCTCCTACAATGAGCAGTTCTTC.

The chain has TRBV5-1 and TRBJ2-5; 8 positions match TRBD2. J lost 5 bases, V lost 2 bases, and 5 bases had no gene match. The CDR3 has 14 amino acids. The V gene's germline CDR1 is SGHRS and CDR2 YFSETQ. The CDR3 DNA reads TGCGCCAGCAGCTTATTTACTAGCGGTGAGACCCAGTACTTC. Its translation is CASSLFTSGETQYF.

This clonotype was observed at least ten times. The chain couples TRBV7-9 to TRBJ2-5; 9 positions agree with TRBD2. The length of the CDR3 is 15 residues. Germline loops: CDR1 SEHNR, CDR2 FQNEAQ (reference sequence). The J segment lost 3 bases and the V segment lost 5 bases, leaving 7 bases of the junction unmatched. CDR3 amino acids: CASSLPTSGKETQYF. The CDR3 nucleotides are TGTGCCAGCAGCCTCCCGACTAGCGGAAAAGAGACCCAGTACTTC.

This clonotype has ten or more counts. The chain couples TRBV5-1 to TRBJ1-2, with D uncertain. Per the germline V gene, CDR1 is SGHRS and CDR2 is YFSETQ. Trimming left V 3 bases short and J 3 bases short, with 12 bases between. This CDR3 comprises 14 residues. CDR3 loop: CASSSTGGYYGYTF. The CDR3 DNA is TGCGCCAGCAGCTCCACCGGTGGGTACTATGGCTACACCTTC.

The chain couples TRBV20-1 to TRBJ2-2, with 8 bases that match TRBD2. The junction had 5 bases not matched to a gene; V was cut back by 4 bases and J by 7 bases. This CDR3 is built from 13 residues. Germline V gene sequence: CDR1 DFQATT, CDR2 SNEGSKA (reference sequence). In nucleotides, the CDR3 is TGCAGTGCTACAAAGCGGGGGCACGGGGAGCTGTTTTTT. Its protein product is CSATKRGHGELFF.

The V and J genes are TRBV27 and TRBJ1-1; D gene unclear. Germline lookup yields CDR1 MNHEY and CDR2 SMNVEV (reference sequence). CDR3 length: 14 residues. Trimming pared 5 bases from V and 4 bases from J, leaving 14 bases between. The CDR3 DNA sequence: TGTGCCAGCAGTCCCGGCCCCTCTGGCACTGAAGCTTTCTTT. It specifies CASSPGPSGTEAFF.

This clonotype has more than one count but fewer than ten. The CDR3 is CASSDRSGTTGVGGYTF. CDR3 DNA sequence: TGTGCCAGCAGCGATAGGTCCGGGACGACGGGGGTGGGTGGCTACACCTTC. This rearrangement joins TRBV7-2 to TRBJ1-2; the D gene is possibly TRBD1 (5 bases). V lost 5 bases and J lost 7, with 26 bases in between. This CDR3 has 17 residues. From germline, CDR1 is SGHTA and CDR2 FQGNSA.

V gene TRBV9 combines with J gene TRBJ2-3; 14 nucleotides line up with TRBD2. The CDR3 length is 15 residues. Germline values: CDR1 SGDLS, CDR2 YYNGEE. V lost 3 bases and J lost 10; bases outside the gene matches: 7. CDR3 nucleotide sequence: TGTGCCAGCAGCGAGACTAGCGGGGGGGCTAGTTCGCAGTATTTT. It translates to CASSETSGGASSQYF. The full variable domain, in which reference TRBV9 and TRBJ2-3 provide the parts outside the CDR3, is DSGVTQTPKHLITATGQRVTLRCSPRSGDLSVYWYQQSLDQGLQFLIQYYNGEERAKGNILERFSAQQFPDLHSELNLSSLELGDSALYFCASSETSGGASSQYFGPGTRLTVL.

This clonotype was picked up a small number of times. The chain has TRBV6-5 and TRBJ2-5; D unresolved. The CDR3 spans 15 residues. The V and J ends lost 4 bases and 2 bases respectively, with 14 bases between them. Germline assignment: CDR1 MNHEY and CDR2 SVGAGI. CDR3 bases: TGTGCCAGCAGTTCCACCCTGCACCCACAAGAGACCCAGTACTTC. This sequence encodes CASSSTLHPQETQYF.

This clonotype was found a few times. This chain uses TRBV4-1 with TRBJ1-4; D is unresolved. The CDR3 spans 13 residues. Germline CDR1 reads MGHRA; CDR2 reads YSYEKL. V lost 2 bases and J 8 bases, leaving 9 bases between the germline ends. The CDR3 nucleotides read TGCGCCAGCAGCCAAAATAACCGAGAAAAACTGTTTTTT. Protein: CASSQNNREKLFF.